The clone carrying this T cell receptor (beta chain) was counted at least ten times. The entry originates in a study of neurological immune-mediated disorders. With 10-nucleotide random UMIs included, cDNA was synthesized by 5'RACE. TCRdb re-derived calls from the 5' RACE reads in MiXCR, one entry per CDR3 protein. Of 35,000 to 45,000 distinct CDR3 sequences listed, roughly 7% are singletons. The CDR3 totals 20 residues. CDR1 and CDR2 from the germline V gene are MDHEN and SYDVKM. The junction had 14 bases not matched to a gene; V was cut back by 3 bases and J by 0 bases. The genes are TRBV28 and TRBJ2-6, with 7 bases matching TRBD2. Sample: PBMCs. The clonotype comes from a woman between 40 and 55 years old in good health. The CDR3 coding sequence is TGTGCCAGCAGTTTCCCGCCACGGGGGAGGGGAGTCTCTGGGGCCAACGTCCTGACTTTC. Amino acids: CASSFPPRGRGVSGANVLTF.